The 10 T cell receptor beta chains listed next were all sequenced from one sample in a study of CD8+ T cells in alopecia areata. The authors extracted RNA and reverse transcribed it into cDNA as the sequencing template. Some clones are missing from TCRdb's copy, which holds only in-frame ones; the method was immunoSEQ multiplex PCR. This sample carries 110,000 or so clones, 30% to 40% of them seen once, and the ten largest clones take roughly 3.2%. The sequenced sample consisted of CD4+ T cells sorted from blood. Source of these receptors: a human donor with alopecia areata.

CDR3 in amino acids: CASSLYGVGELFF. In DNA form, the CDR3 reads TGTGCCAGCAGTTTATATGGGGTCGGGGAGCTGTTTTTT. The V gene is TRBV28, the J gene TRBJ2-2; D not certain. The CDR3 has 13 residues. CDR1 is MDHEN and CDR2 is SYDVKM in the germline V gene. V lost 1 base and J 7 bases, leaving 7 bases between the germline ends.

This chain connects TRBV29-1 to TRBJ1-2; D remains ambiguous. V lost 5 bases and J 1 base, leaving 11 bases between the germline ends. Germline CDR1 SQVTM, CDR2 ANQGSEA. This CDR3 has 13 residues. DNA of the CDR3: TGCAGCGTTACCGTTCAAGGTAACTATGGCTACACCTTC. Translated: CSVTVQGNYGYTF.

The V call is TRBV7-8, the J call TRBJ2-7, with D possibly matching TRBD1 (6 bases). The CDR3 sequence is 14 residues long. CDR1 is SGHVS and CDR2 is FQNEAQ in the germline V gene. Trimming took 6 bases from V and 1 from J, leaving 13 bases between them. Here the CDR3 DNA reads TGTGCCAGCAGATACCGGGACATATCCTACGAGCAGTACTTC. It codes for CASRYRDISYEQYF.

The chain links TRBV28 to TRBJ2-7; maybe TRBD2 (6 bases). The CDR3 is 12 residues long. Trimming removed 7 bases from V and 3 bases from J, with 10 bases in between. Germline V CDR1 and CDR2: MDHEN, SYDVKM. CDR3 sequence reads: CASTETSYEQYF. The CDR3 DNA is TGTGCCAGCACCGAGACTAGCTACGAGCAGTACTTC. The whole variable domain, filled in from reference TRBV28 and TRBJ2-7, reads DVKVTQSSRYLVKRTGEKVFLECVQDMDHENMFWYRQDPGLGLRLIYFSYDVKMKEKGDIPEGYSVSREKKERFSLILESASTNQTSMYLCASTETSYEQYFGPGTRLTVT.

This clone showed up just a few times. J is TRBJ2-7 and V is TRBV28; D may correspond to TRBD1 or TRBD2 (5 bases each). The CDR3 is 14 residues long. CDR1 MDHEN and CDR2 SYDVKM come from the germline V gene. V was cut by 5 bases and J by 6 bases, with 17 bases left in between. CDR3 bases: TGTGCCAGCAGTCCCCAGGGTAGAAGCGGCGAGCAGTACTTC. It codes for CASSPQGRSGEQYF.

The table lists this clone with a few counts. The V call is TRBV29-1, the J call TRBJ1-2; D might be TRBD1 (6 bases). This CDR3 region has 13 residues. Germline CDR1 SQVTM, CDR2 ANQGSEA. The V and J ends lost 7 bases and 6 bases respectively, with 18 bases between them. Written as DNA, the CDR3 is TGCAGCGCAAGGACAGACAGAAGGGATGGCTACACCTTC. Translation gives CSARTDRRDGYTF.

This clone has more than one count but fewer than ten. CDR3 nucleotides: TGTGCCAGCAGCCACGACAGGGATCGTGAAAAACTGTTTTTT. Translating it yields CASSHDRDREKLFF. The V and J genes are TRBV4-2 and TRBJ1-4, with TRBD1 identical over 7 bases. The junction had 5 bases not matched to a gene; V was cut back by 3 bases and J by 7 bases. Germline V gene sequence: CDR1 LGHNA, CDR2 YNFKEQ. The CDR3 has 14 amino acids.

This clone came up a few times. V is TRBV23-1 and J is TRBJ1-2, with D perhaps matching TRBD1 (6 bases). TRBV23-1 is reported as an ORF; its role is uncertain. V was trimmed by 4 bases and J by 4 bases, leaving 16 bases between them. The CDR3 has 15 amino acids. CDR3 sequence reads: CASSLSTQGIYGYTF. The CDR3 region has the DNA TGCGCCAGCAGTCTTTCCACACAGGGAATCTATGGCTACACCTTC.

This clone was detected only a few times. The V call is TRBV29-1, the J call TRBJ1-1; no firm D call. The CDR3 spans 12 residues. Trimming stripped 5 bases from V and 1 base from J, with 8 bases between. Germline lookup yields CDR1 SQVTM and CDR2 ANQGSEA. CDR3: CSVSDGNTEAFF. The CDR3 DNA follows: TGCAGCGTTTCGGACGGGAACACTGAAGCTTTCTTT.

The chain links TRBV6-5 to TRBJ2-5; D gene ambiguous. This CDR3 has 14 amino acids. Germline loops: CDR1 MNHEY, CDR2 SVGAGI. V lost 6 bases to trimming and J lost 3 bases, with 14 bases between them. The CDR3 spells CASSPRRGKETQYF. In DNA form, the CDR3 reads TGTGCCAGCAGCCCCCGGCGAGGAAAAGAGACCCAGTACTTC.